The T cell receptor beta chain described here comes from a study of T cell repertoires in cytomegalovirus infection. Study as a whole: Public signatures in TCR beta pointed to CMV infection and matching HLA type.

TCRdb itself ran the reads through MiXCR, one entry per CDR3 protein. The sample yields 250,000 to 300,000 distinct CDR3 sequences, 25% seen once. On this clonotype: Its antigen is not known.

General study points: Using cumulative public TCR beta family frequency, the authors identified those who carried CMV together with the relevant HLA. HLA-C-restricted, CMV-specific TCR beta clonotypes were dominant ex vivo.

This TCR derives from a human donor in good health (CMV status not recorded). Some clones in this sample may be carry-over from other donors' samples. The material sequenced was PBMCs.

CDR3 residues: CASRGPGGRMGSPLHF. The CDR3 coding sequence is TGTGCCAGCAGGGGTCCTGGGGGGCGAATGGGGTCACCCCTCCACTTT. This chain links TRBV12-3 or TRBV12-4 with TRBJ1-6, with D tentatively TRBD1 (6 bases). The CDR3 is made up of 16 amino acids. Deletions cut 6 bases from V and 10 bases from J, with 22 bases between.